One sample yielded the 23 T cell receptor beta chains listed below, sequenced in a study of PD-L1 blockade in urothelial cancer. The data were produced by immunoSEQ multiplex PCR, yet TCRdb's version contains in-frame clones alone and is incomplete. The sample lists 55,000 to 70,000 clones; around 80% were seen once. The material sequenced was PBMCs, taken around atezolizumab (anti-PD-L1) treatment. Receptors originate from a man in his 70s with urothelial cancer.

The V gene is TRBV19, the J gene TRBJ2-1; D remains ambiguous. Trimming left V 3 bases short and J 6 bases short, with 6 bases between. Per the germline V gene, CDR1 is LNHDA and CDR2 is SQIVND (reference sequence). The CDR3 is 12 residues long. The CDR3 nucleotides read TGTGCCAGTAGTATCTCCCGCAATGAGCAGTTCTTC. The encoded protein is CASSISRNEQFF.

This clone occurred a few times. The chain carries TRBV6-6 and TRBJ1-5; the D gene is possibly TRBD1 (5 bases). The CDR3 spans 13 residues. Looked up from germline, CDR1 is MNHNY and CDR2 is SVGAGI (reference sequence). The V end was cut by 5 bases, the J end by 6 bases, with 11 bases between. As DNA, the CDR3 is TGTGCCAGCAGTCGGGGGGAGGCTCAGCCCCAGCATTTT. This encodes CASSRGEAQPQHF.

The V call is TRBV14, the J call TRBJ2-1; D remains unclear. Trimming removed 0 bases from V and 10 bases from J, with 10 bases in between. This CDR3 is built from 13 residues. Germline V CDR1 and CDR2: SGHDN, FVKESK. CDR3 bases: TGTGCCAGCAGCCAAGAAAGTCTTAGAGAGCAGTTCTTC. Its protein is CASSQESLREQFF. Looking up the rest from reference TRBV14 and TRBJ2-1 gives the full variable domain: EAGVTQFPSHSVIEKGQTVTLRCDPISGHDNLYWYRRVMGKEIKFLLHFVKESKQDESGMPNNRFLAERTGGTYSTLKVQPAELEDSGVYFCASSQESLREQFFGPGTRLTVL.

The J gene is TRBJ2-1, the V gene TRBV29-1; 10 nucleotides line up with TRBD2. V shed 8 bases, J shed 9 bases, and the junction held 13 bases outside the gene matches. This CDR3 spans 14 amino acids. Germline CDR1 reads SQVTM; CDR2 reads ANQGSEA. CDR3 loop: CSPHPAGGPGEQFF. The CDR3 bases are TGCAGCCCCCACCCAGCGGGAGGGCCCGGTGAGCAGTTCTTC.

This clone has more than one count but fewer than ten. The chain uses TRBV2 and TRBJ2-3; 9 nucleotides agree with TRBD1. This CDR3 region has 15 residues. The ends lost 6 bases at V and 6 bases at J; junction bases unmatched: 10. Germline loops: CDR1 SNHLY, CDR2 FYNNEI. The CDR3 spells CASSQGDRVTDTQYF. Written as DNA, the CDR3 is TGTGCCAGCAGCCAGGGGGACAGGGTGACGGATACGCAGTATTTT. Together with reference TRBV2 and TRBJ2-3, the CDR3 gives the full variable domain: EPEVTQTPSHQVTQMGQEVILRCVPISNHLYFYWYRQILGQKVEFLVSFYNNEISEKSEIFDDQFSVERPDGSNFTLKIRSTKLEDSAMYFCASSQGDRVTDTQYFGPGTRLTVL.

The chain combines TRBV27 with TRBJ2-1; D is unclear. There are 12 residues in the CDR3. Looked up from germline, CDR1 is MNHEY and CDR2 is SMNVEV (reference sequence). V lost 5 bases to trimming and J lost 11 bases, with 13 bases between them. This CDR3 reads CASSNPSRKQFF. The CDR3, as DNA: TGTGCCAGCAGTAATCCGAGCAGGAAGCAGTTCTTC.

This clone showed up just once. The V and J genes are TRBV18 and TRBJ1-5, with TRBD1 identical over 11 bases. The junction had 3 bases not matched to a gene; V was cut back by 3 bases and J by 5 bases. This CDR3 has 15 residues. CDR1 is KGHSH and CDR2 is LQKENI in the germline V gene. Here the CDR3 reads CASSPTGQGDQPQHF. Here the CDR3 DNA reads TGTGCCAGCTCACCGACGGGACAGGGGGATCAGCCCCAGCATTTT.

The chain has TRBV6-6 and TRBJ1-4, with 9 bases identical to TRBD1. With V trimmed by 6 bases and J by 0 bases, 5 bases remained unmatched. The CDR3 contains 16 residues. From germline, CDR1 is MNHNY and CDR2 SVGAGI (reference sequence). The CDR3 region has the DNA TGTGCCAGCAGCAGCACAGGGGGCACAACTAATGAAAAACTGTTTTTT. It specifies CASSSTGGTTNEKLFF.

The chain combines TRBV5-5 with TRBJ2-2, with a tentative D call TRBD1 (6 bases). Germline lookup yields CDR1 SGHKS and CDR2 YYEKEE (reference sequence). The CDR3 has 14 amino acids. The ends were cut back, 4 bases at V and 0 bases at J, with 7 bases in the middle. CDR3 sequence: CASSRTANTGELFF. CDR3 in DNA: TGTGCCAGCAGCCGGACAGCGAACACCGGGGAGCTGTTTTTT.

About this clone itself: Other DNA variants within this sample encode the same CDR3. The chain is built from TRBV5-4 and TRBJ2-2; 7 bases map to TRBD2. Looked up from germline, CDR1 is SGHNT and CDR2 is YYREEE (reference sequence). V shed 4 bases, J shed 1 base, and the junction held 1 base outside the gene matches. The CDR3 covers 14 residues. CDR3 protein: CASSLAVNTGELFF. CDR3 nucleotides: TGTGCCAGCAGCCTAGCGGTGAACACCGGGGAGCTGTTTTTT.

As for this clone: The junction departs from the called germline gene at one end, perhaps through a read error. This chain connects TRBV7-7 to TRBJ2-2; D gene ambiguous. Germline V gives CDR1 SSHAT, CDR2 FNYEAQ (reference sequence). This CDR3 comprises 13 residues. The CDR3 DNA is TGTGCTAGCAGCTTAGTTCGTTCCGGGGAGCTGTTTTTT. Its translation: CASSLVRSGELFF.

The rearrangement joins TRBV6-5 to TRBJ2-7, with D perhaps matching TRBD2 (6 bases). Germline loops: CDR1 MNHEY, CDR2 SVGAGI. The CDR3 is made up of 14 amino acids. V shed 0 bases and J shed 6 bases, with 12 bases lying between them. The CDR3 region is CASSYSIGGIEQYF. In DNA form, the CDR3 reads TGTGCCAGCAGTTACTCGATTGGGGGGATCGAGCAGTACTTC.

The chain couples TRBV29-1 to TRBJ2-1; TRBD2 agrees at 11 bases. In germline, CDR1 is SQVTM, CDR2 ANQGSEA. The CDR3 is 17 amino acids. The V and J ends lost 4 bases and 4 bases, in that order; junction bases with no gene match: 12. The CDR3 DNA reads TGCAGCGTTGGGGGTAGCGGGAGGGTAGGGGAGTACAATGAGCAGTTCTTC. Translating it yields CSVGGSGRVGEYNEQFF.

In this sample, this clone turned up once. V is TRBV6-6 and J is TRBJ2-5, with TRBD2 matching 14 bases. Trimming cost V 5 bases and J 4 bases; bases outside gene matches: 6. Germline CDR1 reads MNHNY; CDR2 reads SVGAGI (reference sequence). This CDR3 is built from 16 residues. The CDR3 loop is CASSQTSGRAPETQYF. CDR3 DNA: TGTGCCAGCAGTCAGACTAGCGGGAGGGCCCCAGAGACCCAGTACTTC.

CDR3 DNA: TGCGCCAGCAGCTTGGAGGGGGAGACCCAGTACTTC. It translates to CASSLEGETQYF. The chain couples TRBV5-1 to TRBJ2-5; weak D call: TRBD1 (5 bases). V gave up 0 bases and J gave up 5 bases, with 5 bases separating them. Germline loops: CDR1 SGHRS, CDR2 YFSETQ. The CDR3 sequence is 12 residues long.

J is TRBJ2-1 and V is TRBV19, with D possibly TRBD2 on 6 matching bases. There are 14 residues in the CDR3. Trimming stripped 1 base from V and 4 bases from J, with 8 bases between. The germline gives CDR1 LNHDA, CDR2 SQIVND (reference sequence). In nucleotides, the CDR3 is TGTGCCAGTAGTATAGGTCTAGCGTACAATGAGCAGTTCTTC. Translation gives CASSIGLAYNEQFF.

The chain recombines TRBV18 with TRBJ2-1, with D hard to call. The CDR3 extends over 13 amino acids. Looked up from germline, CDR1 is KGHSH and CDR2 is LQKENI. Between the trimmed V and J ends, which lost 3 bases and 8 bases, there was a span of 11 bases. The CDR3 sequence is CASSPSENDEQFF. The CDR3 nucleotides read TGTGCCAGCTCACCCTCGGAGAACGATGAGCAGTTCTTC.

This clone was counted once. The chain couples TRBV6-5 to TRBJ2-7; possible D gene TRBD2, 5 bases. Trimming took off 2 bases at V and 4 bases at J, with 18 bases between the two ends. The CDR3 is 16 amino acids. Germline V lookup: CDR1 MNHEY, CDR2 SVGAGI. This CDR3 reads CASSYGASGGEYEQYF. CDR3 nucleotide sequence: TGTGCCAGCAGTTACGGCGCCAGCGGAGGAGAGTACGAGCAGTACTTC.

This chain links TRBV18 with TRBJ2-7, with D hard to call. The CDR3 extends over 15 amino acids. Germline assignment: CDR1 KGHSH and CDR2 LQKENI. Trimming took 0 bases from V and 2 from J, leaving 11 bases between them. CDR3 protein: CASSPPSGATYEQYF. CDR3 bases: TGTGCCAGCTCACCACCGTCCGGAGCCACCTACGAGCAGTACTTC.

The chain has TRBV27 and TRBJ1-2, with TRBD1 matching 9 bases. Germline-derived CDR1 and CDR2 are MNHEY and SMNVEV (reference sequence). V shed 5 bases, J shed 4 bases, and the junction held 5 bases outside the gene matches. The CDR3 contains 14 residues. The CDR3 protein is CASSRTGDPYGYTF. The DNA of the CDR3 is TGTGCCAGCAGTCGGACAGGGGACCCCTATGGCTACACCTTC.

V usage is TRBV14 and J usage is TRBJ2-5; 9 bases map to TRBD2. Per germline, CDR1 SGHDN and CDR2 FVKESK. CDR3 length: 14 residues. Trimming at V came to 5 bases and at J to 4 bases, leaving 5 bases not matched to a gene. Here the CDR3 DNA reads TGTGCCAGCAGCTATAGTAGCGGGAGAGAGACCCAGTACTTC. This codes for CASSYSSGRETQYF.

The chain combines TRBV4-1 with TRBJ2-3; the match to TRBD2 covers 12 bases. CDR1 MGHRA and CDR2 YSYEKL come from the germline V gene. CDR3 size: 16 residues. J lost 2 bases, V lost 4 bases, and 4 bases had no gene match. CDR3 protein: CASSPTSGRLTDTQYF. In DNA, the CDR3 is TGCGCCAGCAGCCCTACTAGCGGGAGGCTCACAGATACGCAGTATTTT.

The chain recombines TRBV7-6 with TRBJ2-1; 11 bases map to TRBD2. Germline loops: CDR1 SGHVS, CDR2 FNYEAQ. V lost 5 bases and J lost 8; bases outside the gene matches: 5. The CDR3 is 14 residues long. CDR3 protein: CASSRTSGRDEQFF. CDR3 DNA sequence: TGTGCCAGCAGCCGGACTAGCGGGCGGGATGAGCAGTTCTTC. The full variable domain, with the rest looked up from reference TRBV7-6 and TRBJ2-1, is GAGVSQSPRYKVTKRGQDVALRCDPISGHVSLYWYRQALGQGPEFLTYFNYEAQQDKSGLPNDRFSAERPEGSISTLTIQRTEQRDSAMYRCASSRTSGRDEQFFGPGTRLTVL.